The T cell receptor beta chain under discussion was sequenced for a study of beta chain features in type 1 diabetes. Study-wide context: Cell yields, gender and age were similar in healthy donors and patients. The examined sorted cells totaled about 110 million across samples. Overall study findings and caveats: Within patients, naive, central memory and Treg TCRB repertoires seemed more similar than within healthy donors.

The entirety of the isolated RNA underwent reverse transcription, so expressed TCRB transcripts were sequenced. The assay was immunoSEQ multiplex PCR, and TCRdb's table has in-frame clones only and misses some. The repertoire holds hundreds of thousands of clones, with about 71% as singletons. Per germline, CDR1 SQVTM and CDR2 ANQGSEA. The length of the CDR3 is 12 residues. V lost 7 bases and J lost 12, with 19 bases in between. This clone was detected a few times. Its matching antigen is unknown. Source material: naive CD4+ T cells from blood. The V call is TRBV29-1, the J call TRBJ2-1; tentatively, D is TRBD1 (6 bases). The clonotype comes from a man aged 25-40 years in good health. CDR3 loop: CSAWGTSLGQFF. CDR3 DNA sequence: TGCAGCGCCTGGGGGACAAGTCTTGGGCAGTTCTTC.